The 3 T cell receptor beta chains in this list originate from one sample, sequenced in a study of spatial heterogeneity in lung cancer. TCRdb recomputed calls from the 5' RACE reads with MiXCR, one row per CDR3 protein. The sample has tens of thousands of distinct CDR3 sequences; roughly 19% are singletons. The sample's time point: blood at routine non-recurrence follow-up after resection. The source material was PBMCs, sampled at follow-up. The receptors were sampled from a male donor with early-stage non-small cell lung cancer.

In this sample, this clonotype turned up a few times. This chain links TRBV19 with TRBJ1-5, with D uncertain. The CDR3 covers 14 residues. V dropped 0 bases and J dropped 9 bases, with 12 bases sitting between them. The germline gives CDR1 LNHDA, CDR2 SQIVND (reference sequence). The CDR3 region is CASSIDGSFRPQHF. As DNA, the CDR3 is TGTGCCAGTAGTATAGATGGCAGCTTTAGGCCCCAGCATTTT.

This clonotype has a handful of counts. The chain employs TRBV6-2 or TRBV6-3 and TRBJ2-7, with TRBD1 as a possible D gene (6 bases). The CDR3 spans 13 residues. Trimming cost V 2 bases and J 3 bases, with 8 bases left between them. Germline CDR1 MNHEY, CDR2 SVGEGT. The CDR3 spells CASSYGTYYEQYV. Written as DNA, the CDR3 is TGTGCCAGCAGTTACGGGACATACTACGAGCAGTACGTC.

This chain links TRBV20-1 with TRBJ2-1, with 7 positions matching TRBD2. CDR1 and CDR2 from the germline V gene are DFQATT and SNEGSKA (reference sequence). Trimming cost V 3 bases and J 0 bases; bases outside gene matches: 8. This CDR3 has 16 amino acids. CDR3 region: CSASRSGVSSYNEQFF. The CDR3 DNA reads TGCAGTGCTAGTAGGAGCGGGGTGAGCTCCTACAATGAGCAGTTCTTC.